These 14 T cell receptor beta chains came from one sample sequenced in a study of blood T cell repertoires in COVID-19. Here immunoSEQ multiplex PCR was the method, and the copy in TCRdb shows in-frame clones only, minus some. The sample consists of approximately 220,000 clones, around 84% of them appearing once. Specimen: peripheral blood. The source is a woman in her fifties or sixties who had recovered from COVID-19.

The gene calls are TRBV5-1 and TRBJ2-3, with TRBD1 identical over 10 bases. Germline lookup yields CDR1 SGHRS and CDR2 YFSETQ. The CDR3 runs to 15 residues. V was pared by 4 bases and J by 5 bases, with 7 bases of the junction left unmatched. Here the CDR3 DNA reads TGCGCCAGCAGCAACCGGGACAGGGGTCAAGATACGCAGTATTTT. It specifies CASSNRDRGQDTQYF.

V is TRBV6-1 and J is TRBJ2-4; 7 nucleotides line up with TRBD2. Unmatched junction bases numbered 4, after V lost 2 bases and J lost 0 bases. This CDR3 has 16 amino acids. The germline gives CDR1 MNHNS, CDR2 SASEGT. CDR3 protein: CASSEWGGVAKNIQYF. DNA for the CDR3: TGTGCCAGCAGTGAATGGGGGGGAGTAGCCAAAAACATTCAGTACTTC.

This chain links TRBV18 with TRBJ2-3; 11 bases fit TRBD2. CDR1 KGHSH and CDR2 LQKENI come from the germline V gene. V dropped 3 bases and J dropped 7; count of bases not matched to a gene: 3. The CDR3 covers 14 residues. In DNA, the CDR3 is TGTGCCAGCTCACCGGTAGCGGGGGGGAATACGCAGTATTTT. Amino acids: CASSPVAGGNTQYF.

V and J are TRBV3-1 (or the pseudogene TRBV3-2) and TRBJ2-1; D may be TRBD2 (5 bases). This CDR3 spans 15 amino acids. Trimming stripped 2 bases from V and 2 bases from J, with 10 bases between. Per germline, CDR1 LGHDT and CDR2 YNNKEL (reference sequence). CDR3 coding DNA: TGTGCCAGCAGCCAACACCCGGGGACCTACAATGAGCAGTTCTTC. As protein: CASSQHPGTYNEQFF.

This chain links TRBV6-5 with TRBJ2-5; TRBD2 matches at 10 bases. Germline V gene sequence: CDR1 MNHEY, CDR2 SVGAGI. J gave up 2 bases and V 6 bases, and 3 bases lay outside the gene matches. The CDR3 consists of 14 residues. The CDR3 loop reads CASSLLAGQETQYF. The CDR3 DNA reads TGTGCCAGCAGCCTACTAGCGGGGCAAGAGACCCAGTACTTC.

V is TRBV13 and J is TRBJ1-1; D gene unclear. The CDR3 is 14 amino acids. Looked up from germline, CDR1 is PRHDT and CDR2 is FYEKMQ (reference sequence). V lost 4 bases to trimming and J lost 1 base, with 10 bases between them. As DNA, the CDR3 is TGTGCCAGCAGCTCCCTGGGAGAGAACACTGAAGCTTTCTTT. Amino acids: CASSSLGENTEAFF. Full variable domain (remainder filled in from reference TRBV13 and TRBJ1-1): AAGVIQSPRHLIKEKRETATLKCYPIPRHDTVYWYQQGPGQDPQFLISFYEKMQSDKGSIPDRFSAQQFSDYHSELNMSSLELGDSALYFCASSSLGENTEAFFGQGTRLTVV.

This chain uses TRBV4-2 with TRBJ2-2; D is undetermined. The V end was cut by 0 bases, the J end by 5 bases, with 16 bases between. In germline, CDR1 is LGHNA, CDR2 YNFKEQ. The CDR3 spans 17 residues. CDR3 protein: CASSQDFWQEITGELFF. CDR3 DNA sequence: TGTGCCAGCAGCCAAGATTTTTGGCAGGAAATAACCGGGGAGCTGTTTTTT.

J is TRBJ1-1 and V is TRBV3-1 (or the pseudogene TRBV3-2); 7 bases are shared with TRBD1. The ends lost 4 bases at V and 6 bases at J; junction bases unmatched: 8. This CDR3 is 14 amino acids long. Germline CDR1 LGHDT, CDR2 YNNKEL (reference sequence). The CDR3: CASSPRGFSAEAFF. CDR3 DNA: TGTGCCAGCAGCCCCAGGGGGTTTAGCGCTGAAGCTTTCTTT.

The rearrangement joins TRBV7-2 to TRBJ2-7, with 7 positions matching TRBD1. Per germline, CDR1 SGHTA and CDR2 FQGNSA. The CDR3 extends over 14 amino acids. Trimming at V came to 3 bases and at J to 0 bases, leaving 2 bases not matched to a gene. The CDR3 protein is CASSLDRSSYEQYF. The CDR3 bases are TGTGCCAGCAGCTTGGACAGGAGCTCCTACGAGCAGTACTTC.

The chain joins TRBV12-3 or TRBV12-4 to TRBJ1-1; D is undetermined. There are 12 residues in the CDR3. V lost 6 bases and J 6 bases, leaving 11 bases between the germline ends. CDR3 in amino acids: CASSAGGAEAFF. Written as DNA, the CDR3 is TGTGCCAGCAGCGCGGGCGGCGCTGAAGCTTTCTTT.

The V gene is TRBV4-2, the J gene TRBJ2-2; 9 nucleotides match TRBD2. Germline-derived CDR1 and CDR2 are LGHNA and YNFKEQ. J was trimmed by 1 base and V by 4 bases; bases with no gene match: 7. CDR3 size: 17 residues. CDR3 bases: TGTGCCAGCAGCCTCGAGACTAGCGGACTGAACACCGGGGAGCTGTTTTTT. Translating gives CASSLETSGLNTGELFF.

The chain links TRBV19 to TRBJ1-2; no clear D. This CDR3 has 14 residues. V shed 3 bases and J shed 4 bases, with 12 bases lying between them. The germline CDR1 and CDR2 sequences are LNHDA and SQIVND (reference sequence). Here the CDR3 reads CASSMEGSGYGYTF. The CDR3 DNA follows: TGTGCCAGTAGTATGGAAGGGAGCGGCTATGGCTACACCTTC.

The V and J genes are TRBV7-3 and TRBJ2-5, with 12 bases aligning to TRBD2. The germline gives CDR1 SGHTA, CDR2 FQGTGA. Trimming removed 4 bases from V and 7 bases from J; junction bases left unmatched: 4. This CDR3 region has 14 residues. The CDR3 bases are TGTGCCAGCAGCTCTAGCGGGGGGGCTGGGACCCAGTACTTC. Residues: CASSSSGGAGTQYF.

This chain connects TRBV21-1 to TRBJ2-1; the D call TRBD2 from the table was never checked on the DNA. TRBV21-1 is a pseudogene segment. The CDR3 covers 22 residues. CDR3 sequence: CASSKKWDKKGLAGGPYNEQFF. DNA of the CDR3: TGTGCCAGCAGCAAAAAGTGGGACAAAAAGGGACTAGCGGGGGGGCCTTACAATGAGCAGTTCTTC.